The sequence of this T cell receptor beta chain was determined in a study of cytomegalovirus exposure and HLA in healthy donors. Points on this clone: As yet, its antigen is unknown.

Trimming took 5 bases from V and 6 from J, leaving 10 bases between them. Germline values: CDR1 SGHTA, CDR2 FQGNSA. There are 12 residues in the CDR3. Use of 60 Vbeta and 13 Jbeta primers characterized the PCR. The data were produced by immunoSEQ multiplex PCR, yet TCRdb's version contains in-frame clones alone and is incomplete. The data contain 200,000 or so clones, approximately 70% of them singletons. Donors in the study were healthy people who gave bone marrow. Whole-study results and caveats: Follow-up analysis later connected one missense variant in DCLRE1C with trimming of TCR beta V- and J-genes.

The clonotype was recovered from a man in his forties in good health and CMV-seropositive. The sequencing input was PBMCs. The V and J genes are TRBV7-2 and TRBJ1-2; D remains unclear. CDR3 sequence reads: CASSPGSDGYTF. The CDR3 nucleotides are TGTGCCAGCAGCCCAGGTTCCGATGGCTACACCTTC.